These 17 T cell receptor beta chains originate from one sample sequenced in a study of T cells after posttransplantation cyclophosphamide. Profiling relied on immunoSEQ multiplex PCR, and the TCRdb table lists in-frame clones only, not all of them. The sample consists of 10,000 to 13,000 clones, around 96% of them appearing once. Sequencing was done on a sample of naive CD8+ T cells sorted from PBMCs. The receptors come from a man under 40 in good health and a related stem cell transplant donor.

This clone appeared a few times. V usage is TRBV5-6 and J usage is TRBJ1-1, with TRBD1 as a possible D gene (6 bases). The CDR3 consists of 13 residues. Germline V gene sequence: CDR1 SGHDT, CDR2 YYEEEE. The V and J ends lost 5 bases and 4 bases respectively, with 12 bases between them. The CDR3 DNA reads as TGTGCCAGCAGTTACAGGGAGAGCACTGAAGCTTTCTTT. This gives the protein CASSYRESTEAFF.

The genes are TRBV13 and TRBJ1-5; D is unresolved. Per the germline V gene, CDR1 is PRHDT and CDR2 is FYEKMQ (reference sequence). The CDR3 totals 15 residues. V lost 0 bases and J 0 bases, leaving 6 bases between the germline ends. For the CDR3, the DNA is TGTGCCAGCAGCTTAGGATCAGGTAGCAATCAGCCCCAGCATTTT. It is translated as CASSLGSGSNQPQHF.

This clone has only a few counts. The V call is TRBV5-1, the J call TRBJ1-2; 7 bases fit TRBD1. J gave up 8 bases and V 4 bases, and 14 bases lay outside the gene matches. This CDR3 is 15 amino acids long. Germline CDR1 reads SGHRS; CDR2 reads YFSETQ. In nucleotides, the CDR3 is TGCGCCAGCAGCCTTACTGGACAGGATCGAGAGGGCTACACCTTC. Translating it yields CASSLTGQDREGYTF. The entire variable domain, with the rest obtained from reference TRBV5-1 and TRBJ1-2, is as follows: KAGVTQTPRYLIKTRGQQVTLSCSPISGHRSVSWYQQTPGQGLQFLFEYFSETQRNKGNFPGRFSGRQFSNSRSEMNVSTLELGDSALYLCASSLTGQDREGYTFGSGTRLTVV.

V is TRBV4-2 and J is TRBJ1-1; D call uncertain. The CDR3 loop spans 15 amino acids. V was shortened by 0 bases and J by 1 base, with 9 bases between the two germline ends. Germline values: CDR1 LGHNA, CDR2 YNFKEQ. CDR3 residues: CASSQEMARNTEAFF. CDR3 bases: TGTGCCAGCAGCCAAGAGATGGCCAGGAACACTGAAGCTTTCTTT.

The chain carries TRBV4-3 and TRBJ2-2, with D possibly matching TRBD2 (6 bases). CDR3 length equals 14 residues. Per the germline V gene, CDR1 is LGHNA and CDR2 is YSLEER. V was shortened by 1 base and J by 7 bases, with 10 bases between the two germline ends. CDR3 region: CASSQGDSLGELFF. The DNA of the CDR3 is TGCGCCAGCAGCCAAGGGGACTCCCTCGGGGAGCTGTTTTTT.

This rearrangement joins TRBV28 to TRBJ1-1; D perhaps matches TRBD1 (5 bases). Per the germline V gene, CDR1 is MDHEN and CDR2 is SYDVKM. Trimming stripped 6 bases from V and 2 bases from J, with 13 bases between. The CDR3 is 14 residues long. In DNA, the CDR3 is TGTGCCAGCAGCCTCGACAGCTACAACACTGAAGCTTTCTTT. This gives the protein CASSLDSYNTEAFF. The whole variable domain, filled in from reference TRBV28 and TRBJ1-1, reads DVKVTQSSRYLVKRTGEKVFLECVQDMDHENMFWYRQDPGLGLRLIYFSYDVKMKEKGDIPEGYSVSREKKERFSLILESASTNQTSMYLCASSLDSYNTEAFFGQGTRLTVV.

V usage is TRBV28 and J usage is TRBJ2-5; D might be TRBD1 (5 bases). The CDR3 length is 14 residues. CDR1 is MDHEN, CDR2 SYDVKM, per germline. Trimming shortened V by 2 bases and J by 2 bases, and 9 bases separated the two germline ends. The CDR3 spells CASSLDSSQETQYF. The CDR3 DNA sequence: TGTGCCAGCAGTTTAGACAGTTCGCAAGAGACCCAGTACTTC.

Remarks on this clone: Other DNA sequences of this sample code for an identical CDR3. This CDR3 reads CASKEGSTLYGYTF. CDR3 in DNA: TGCGCCAGCAAAGAGGGCTCCACTCTATATGGCTACACCTTC. The chain uses TRBV5-1 and TRBJ1-2; D gene ambiguous. The CDR3 loop spans 14 amino acids. Trimming cost V 6 bases and J 5 bases, with 17 bases left between them. Germline assignment: CDR1 SGHRS and CDR2 YFSETQ.

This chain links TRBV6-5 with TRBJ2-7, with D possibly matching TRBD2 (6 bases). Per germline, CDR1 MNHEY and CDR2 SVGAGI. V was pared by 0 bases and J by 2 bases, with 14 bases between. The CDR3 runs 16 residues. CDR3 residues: CASSYSPGGRAYEQYF. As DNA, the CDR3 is TGTGCCAGCAGTTACTCCCCCGGGGGTAGGGCCTACGAGCAGTACTTC.

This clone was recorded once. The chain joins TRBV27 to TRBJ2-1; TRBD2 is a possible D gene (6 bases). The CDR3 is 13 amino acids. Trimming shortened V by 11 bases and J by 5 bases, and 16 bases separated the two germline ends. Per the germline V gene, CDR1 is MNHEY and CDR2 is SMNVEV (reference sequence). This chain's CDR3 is CAGPGRGHNEQFF. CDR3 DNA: TGTGCCGGCCCCGGGCGGGGACACAATGAGCAGTTCTTC.

The CDR3 bases are TGTGCCAGCAGCTTAGATCCAACGAGCTCCTACAATGAGCAGTTCTTC. Translated: CASSLDPTSSYNEQFF. This rearrangement joins TRBV11-3 to TRBJ2-1; D unclear. Germline V gene lookup returns CDR1 SGHNT and CDR2 YENEEA. V lost 0 bases to trimming and J lost 0 bases, with 9 bases between them. This CDR3 region has 16 residues.

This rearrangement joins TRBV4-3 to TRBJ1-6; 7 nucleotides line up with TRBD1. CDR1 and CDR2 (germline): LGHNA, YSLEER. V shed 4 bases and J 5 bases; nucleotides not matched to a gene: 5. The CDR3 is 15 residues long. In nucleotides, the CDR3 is TGCGCCAGCAGCCCCGGGACAGTTGATAATTCACCCCTCCACTTT. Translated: CASSPGTVDNSPLHF.

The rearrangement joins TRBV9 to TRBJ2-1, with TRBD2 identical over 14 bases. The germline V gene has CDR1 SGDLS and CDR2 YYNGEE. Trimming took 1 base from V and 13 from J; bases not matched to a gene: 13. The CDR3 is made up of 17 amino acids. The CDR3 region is CASSVYEGGTSGGQQFF. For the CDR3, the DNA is TGTGCCAGCAGCGTATACGAGGGGGGGACTAGCGGGGGACAACAGTTCTTC.

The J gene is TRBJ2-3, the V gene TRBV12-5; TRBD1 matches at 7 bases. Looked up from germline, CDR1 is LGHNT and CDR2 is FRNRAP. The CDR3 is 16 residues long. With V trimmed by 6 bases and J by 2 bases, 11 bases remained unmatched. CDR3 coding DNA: TGTGCTAGTGGCCCCGAGGGGGCCCTATACACAGATACGCAGTATTTT. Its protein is CASGPEGALYTDTQYF.

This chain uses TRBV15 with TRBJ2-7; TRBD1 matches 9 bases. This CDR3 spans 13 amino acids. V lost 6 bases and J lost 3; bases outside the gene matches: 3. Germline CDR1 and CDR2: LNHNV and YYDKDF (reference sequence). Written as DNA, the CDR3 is TGTGCCACCAGTTTGGACAGGGGCTACGAGCAGTACTTC. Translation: CATSLDRGYEQYF.

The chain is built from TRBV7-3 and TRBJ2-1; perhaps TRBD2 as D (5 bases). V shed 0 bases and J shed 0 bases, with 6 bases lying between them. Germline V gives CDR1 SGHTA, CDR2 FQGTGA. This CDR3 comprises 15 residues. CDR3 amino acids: CASSLTGSSYNEQFF. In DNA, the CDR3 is TGTGCCAGCAGCTTAACAGGGAGCTCCTACAATGAGCAGTTCTTC.

CDR3 protein: CASSSGTGNSPLHF. The CDR3 region has the DNA TGTGCCAGTAGTTCCGGGACAGGGAATTCACCCCTCCACTTT. The chain couples TRBV19 to TRBJ1-6, with 9 bases fitting TRBD1. Per germline, CDR1 LNHDA and CDR2 SQIVND (reference sequence). V gave up 5 bases and J gave up 7 bases; unmatched junction bases: 3. The CDR3 is 14 amino acids.